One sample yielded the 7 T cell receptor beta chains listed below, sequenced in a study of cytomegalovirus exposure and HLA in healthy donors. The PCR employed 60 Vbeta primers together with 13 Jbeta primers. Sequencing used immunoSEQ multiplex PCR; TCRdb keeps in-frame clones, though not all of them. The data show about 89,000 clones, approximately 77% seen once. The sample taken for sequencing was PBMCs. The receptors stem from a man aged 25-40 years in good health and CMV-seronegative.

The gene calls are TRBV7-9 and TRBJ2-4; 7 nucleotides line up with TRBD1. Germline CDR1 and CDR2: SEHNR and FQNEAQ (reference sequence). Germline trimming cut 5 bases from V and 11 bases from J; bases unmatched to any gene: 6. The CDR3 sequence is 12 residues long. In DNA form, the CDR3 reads TGTGCCAGCAGCCTGACAGGGCAATTTCAGTACTTC. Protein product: CASSLTGQFQYF. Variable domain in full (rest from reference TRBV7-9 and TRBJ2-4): DTGVSQNPRHKITKRGQNVTFRCDPISEHNRLYWYRQTLGQGPEFLTYFQNEAQLEKSRLLSDRFSAERPKGSFSTLEIQRTEQGDSAMYLCASSLTGQFQYFGAGTRLSVL.

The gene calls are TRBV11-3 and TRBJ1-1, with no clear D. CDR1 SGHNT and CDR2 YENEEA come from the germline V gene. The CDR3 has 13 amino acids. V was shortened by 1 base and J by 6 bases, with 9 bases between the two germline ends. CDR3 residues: CASSLGPEAEAFF. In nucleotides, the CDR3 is TGTGCCAGCAGCTTAGGCCCCGAGGCTGAAGCTTTCTTT.

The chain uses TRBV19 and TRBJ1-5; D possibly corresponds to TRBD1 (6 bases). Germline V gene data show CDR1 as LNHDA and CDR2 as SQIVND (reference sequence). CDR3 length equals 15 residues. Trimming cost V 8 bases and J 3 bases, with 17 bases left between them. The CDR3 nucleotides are TGTGCCAGTCGACAGGTCCTGTCGCCCAATCAGCCCCAGCATTTT. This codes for CASRQVLSPNQPQHF.

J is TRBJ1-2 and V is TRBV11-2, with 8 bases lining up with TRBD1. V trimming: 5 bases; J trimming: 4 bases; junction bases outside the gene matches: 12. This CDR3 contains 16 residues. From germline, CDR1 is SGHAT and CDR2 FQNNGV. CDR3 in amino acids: CASSPTSRGRSYGYTF. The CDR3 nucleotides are TGTGCCAGCAGCCCCACATCCAGGGGGCGCAGCTATGGCTACACCTTC.

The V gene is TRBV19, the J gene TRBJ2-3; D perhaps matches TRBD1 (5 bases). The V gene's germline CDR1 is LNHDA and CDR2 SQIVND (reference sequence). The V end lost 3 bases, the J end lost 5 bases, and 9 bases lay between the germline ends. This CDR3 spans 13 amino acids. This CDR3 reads CASSIRDRDTQYF. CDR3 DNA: TGTGCCAGTAGTATCCGAGACAGAGATACGCAGTATTTT.

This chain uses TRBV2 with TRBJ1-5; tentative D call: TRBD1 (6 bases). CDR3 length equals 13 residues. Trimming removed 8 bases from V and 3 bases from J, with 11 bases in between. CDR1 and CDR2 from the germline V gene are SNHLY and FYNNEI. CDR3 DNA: TGTGCCAGCGATACAGGGTCCAATCAGCCCCAGCATTTT. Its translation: CASDTGSNQPQHF.

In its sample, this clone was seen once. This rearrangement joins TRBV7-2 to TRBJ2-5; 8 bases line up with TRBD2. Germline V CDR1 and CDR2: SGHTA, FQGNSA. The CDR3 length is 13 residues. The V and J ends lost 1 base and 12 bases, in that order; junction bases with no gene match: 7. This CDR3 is CASSLDSGEKEYF. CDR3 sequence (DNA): TGTGCCAGCAGCTTAGATAGCGGGGAGAAGGAGTACTTC.